This T cell receptor beta chain was recorded in a study of control samples from healthy donors and cancer patients. The V and J ends lost 1 base and 7 bases, in that order; junction bases with no gene match: 8. The CDR3 length is 17 residues. Germline-derived CDR1 and CDR2 are SGDLS and YYNGEE. Clones were sequenced by immunoSEQ multiplex PCR, and TCRdb holds only the in-frame ones, with some missing. The sample lists under 450,000 clones; 75% to 95% were seen once. J is TRBJ2-1 and V is TRBV9, with 13 bases that match TRBD2. The TCR was taken from a man aged 35-49 years with head and neck cancer. The specimen was PBMCs. The CDR3 reads CASSVSRTSGGGNEQFF. The CDR3 coding sequence is TGTGCCAGCAGCGTATCTAGGACTAGCGGGGGCGGGAATGAGCAGTTCTTC.